The 16 T cell receptor beta chains below come from one sample, sequenced in a study of control samples from healthy donors and cancer patients. Assay used: immunoSEQ multiplex PCR; TCRdb lists only in-frame clones, some missing. The sample records about 150,000 clones, about 90% being singletons. Material: blood. These receptors all stem from a man aged 25-40 years in good health.

This clone appeared a single time. The chain has TRBV28 and TRBJ2-2, with no clear D. This CDR3 comprises 13 residues. Germline assignment: CDR1 MDHEN and CDR2 SYDVKM. The V end was cut by 0 bases, the J end by 4 bases, with 3 bases between. The CDR3 DNA reads TGTGCCAGCAGTTTATGGTCCACCGGGGAGCTGTTTTTT. Translated: CASSLWSTGELFF.

CDR3 nucleotides: TGTGCCATCAGTGCGGAGAACACCGGGGAGCTGTTTTTT. Residues: CAISAENTGELFF. V and J are TRBV10-3 and TRBJ2-2; D is uncertain. Germline assignment: CDR1 ENHRY and CDR2 SYGVKD. CDR3 length: 13 amino acids. The V end lost 4 bases, the J end lost 1 base, and 4 bases lay between the germline ends.

V usage is TRBV10-3 and J usage is TRBJ2-7; 8 bases line up with TRBD2. The CDR3 runs to 13 residues. Germline trimming cut 6 bases from V and 5 bases from J; bases unmatched to any gene: 6. Germline CDR1 ENHRY, CDR2 SYGVKD. For the CDR3, the DNA is TGTGCCATCAGGGTGGTCGGGAGGGACGAGCAGTACTTC. This translates into CAIRVVGRDEQYF.

This chain joins TRBV28 and TRBJ1-6; D is undetermined. CDR3 length: 12 residues. CDR1 and CDR2 (germline): MDHEN, SYDVKM. V was pared by 1 base and J by 9 bases, with 4 bases between. CDR3 nucleotide sequence: TGTGCCAGCAGTTTATTAGGTTCACCCCTCCACTTT. Protein sequence: CASSLLGSPLHF.

The V gene is TRBV7-2, the J gene TRBJ2-7; TRBD1 agrees at 9 bases. Germline V gene data show CDR1 as SGHTA and CDR2 as FQGNSA. CDR3 length: 15 residues. Trimming at V came to 1 base and at J to 5 bases, leaving 6 bases not matched to a gene. This CDR3 is CASSLVGQGGDEQYF. The CDR3 DNA sequence: TGTGCCAGCAGCTTAGTGGGACAGGGAGGAGACGAGCAGTACTTC.

The chain links TRBV11-3 to TRBJ2-5; weak D call: TRBD2 (6 bases). The germline gives CDR1 SGHNT, CDR2 YENEEA. Trimming left V 5 bases short and J 4 bases short, with 17 bases between. The CDR3 totals 15 residues. The CDR3 DNA sequence: TGTGCCAGCAGCCCCGCGACGACTAGAGGAGAGACCCAGTACTTC. It is translated as CASSPATTRGETQYF.

The chain has TRBV7-2 and TRBJ1-6; the D gene is possibly TRBD1 (5 bases). Trimming took off 7 bases at V and 9 bases at J, with 16 bases between the two ends. CDR3 size: 14 residues. Germline V gives CDR1 SGHTA, CDR2 FQGNSA. The CDR3 spells CASNEGRVVSPLHF. The CDR3 region has the DNA TGTGCCAGCAACGAGGGCAGGGTGGTTTCACCCCTCCACTTT.

This clone appeared a single time. This rearrangement joins TRBV28 to TRBJ1-2; a weak D match, TRBD1 (6 bases). Looked up from germline, CDR1 is MDHEN and CDR2 is SYDVKM. This CDR3 is built from 15 residues. Trimming left V 3 bases short and J 5 bases short, with 16 bases between. CDR3 in DNA: TGTGCCAGCAGTTTCGGACGGGGGCGCTGGTATGGCTACACCTTC. Translated: CASSFGRGRWYGYTF.

Details on this clone: This sample includes further DNA sequences coding for the same CDR3. V usage is TRBV29-1 and J usage is TRBJ2-1; 11 bases agree with TRBD2. V lost 6 bases to trimming and J lost 10 bases; unmatched junction nucleotides: 5. The CDR3 is 12 amino acids. Germline V CDR1 and CDR2: SQVTM, ANQGSEA. In DNA form, the CDR3 reads TGCAGCGTACTAGCGGGGGCGGGGGAGCAGTTCTTC. This sequence encodes CSVLAGAGEQFF.

In regard to this clone: A read error is likely, as this CDR3 ends without the conserved phenylalanine or tryptophan. The limits of the CDR3 on the DNA are not certain, so only TCRdb's listed CDR3 is given. The rearrangement joins TRBV7-3 to TRBJ2-7; the table's D gene call, TRBD2, was not cross checked with the DNA. The CDR3 is 13 amino acids long, termini counted. CDR1 SGHTA and CDR2 FQGTGA come from the germline V gene. The CDR3 sequence: CASSTRDLCSLGL.

The chain links TRBV10-3 to TRBJ1-2, with 7 bases identical to TRBD1. In germline, CDR1 is ENHRY, CDR2 SYGVKD. With V trimmed by 0 bases and J by 7 bases, 2 bases remained unmatched. The CDR3 totals 13 residues. In DNA, the CDR3 is TGTGCCATCAGTGAGTCGACAGGGACTGGCTACACCTTC. It specifies CAISESTGTGYTF.

The V call is TRBV7-3, the J call TRBJ1-2, with unresolved D. V was shortened by 5 bases and J by 5 bases, with 15 bases between the two germline ends. This CDR3 contains 14 residues. The V gene's germline CDR1 is SGHTA and CDR2 FQGTGA. DNA of the CDR3: TGTGCCAGCAGCCTCGACGGAGATCGGTATGGCTACACCTTC. The encoded protein is CASSLDGDRYGYTF.

The chain is built from TRBV11-1 and TRBJ1-2; D uncertain. Looked up from germline, CDR1 is SGHAT and CDR2 is FQDESV (reference sequence). The V gene lost 2 bases and the J gene lost 0 bases, with 1 base spanning the gap. The CDR3 totals 12 residues. The CDR3 coding sequence is TGTGCCAGCAGCTTATCTAACTATGGCTACACCTTC. It encodes CASSLSNYGYTF.

The chain uses TRBV5-1 and TRBJ2-2; maybe TRBD2 (6 bases). CDR3 length: 14 residues. The ends were cut back, 3 bases at V and 6 bases at J, with 12 bases in the middle. Germline assignment: CDR1 SGHRS and CDR2 YFSETQ. CDR3 amino acids: CASSWLIAAGELFF. Here the CDR3 DNA reads TGCGCCAGCAGCTGGCTGATAGCGGCCGGGGAGCTGTTTTTT. Full variable domain (rest looked up from reference TRBV5-1 and TRBJ2-2): KAGVTQTPRYLIKTRGQQVTLSCSPISGHRSVSWYQQTPGQGLQFLFEYFSETQRNKGNFPGRFSGRQFSNSRSEMNVSTLELGDSALYLCASSWLIAAGELFFGEGSRLTVL.

The genes are TRBV4-2 and TRBJ2-3, with TRBD2 as a possible D gene (7 bases). V shed 0 bases and J shed 1 base, with 14 bases lying between them. CDR3 length: 17 amino acids. Germline lookup yields CDR1 LGHNA and CDR2 YNFKEQ. The CDR3 reads CASSQDRRGAGTDTQYF. The CDR3 nucleotides are TGTGCCAGCAGCCAAGATCGACGGGGGGCGGGCACAGATACGCAGTATTTT.

V and J are TRBV5-4 and TRBJ2-2; D gene ambiguous. Trimming shortened V by 0 bases and J by 1 base, and 10 bases separated the two germline ends. CDR3 length: 16 amino acids. The V gene's germline CDR1 is SGHNT and CDR2 YYREEE (reference sequence). CDR3 nucleotide sequence: TGTGCCAGCAGCTTGGGTGGTCTGGGGAACACCGGGGAGCTGTTTTTT. This gives the protein CASSLGGLGNTGELFF.